Given below is one T cell receptor (beta chain) in context. Its binding antigen is unknown. No much larger clonotype is one base removed from it; base qualities were not supplied. The sample is drawn from a study of blood T cell repertoires in COVID-19 (dated by TCRdb to the early 2020s). Background on the whole study: The collaborator samples originated in the United States, Italy and Spain and spanned the acute and convalescent phases of COVID-19. The repertoires were released in a freely available public database meant as a resource for research on the immune response to SARS-CoV-2. The samples were drawn from two sources: the first 160 participants of the ongoing ImmuneRACE study, and over 1,000 subjects contributed by 6 global collaborators. The dataset comprised deeply sampled blood TCRbeta repertoires from subjects exposed to, actively infected with, or recovered from COVID-19. The sample metadata nearly always contained a de-identified subject ID, COVID-19 status, age in years and sex. Where available, HLA class I and class II types were taken from metadata supplied by the sample provider and were not determined by assay-based typing. The material from the prospective study consisted of cDNA or gDNA derived from T cells, B-cell-depleted T cells, or PBMCs. Summary of the overall study and its limitations: How much clinical and demographic metadata was included differed by source and by participant, and the metadata was provided uncurated.

The immunoSEQ Assay, a bias-controlled multiplex PCR, was used to amplify TCRbeta CDR3 regions from genomic DNA. The authors' analysis ran thus. The number of nucleated cells in each sample was estimated by amplification of reference gene primers within the assay. To quantify the absolute abundance of each unique TCRbeta CDR3 rearrangement, sequence reads were collapsed and filtered. For each sample, productive Simpson clonality was calculated by taking the square root of Simpson's diversity index across productive rearrangements. The immuneACCESS repertoire file appears here via TCRdb, limited to in-frame rearrangements. These files lack a portion of the clones; in checked studies, under half of the deficit traces to unresolved V genes, and the cause of the others is not known. The V and J calls and clone size were taken over from that table, and D and trimming were inferred from the DNA. In this sample the table shows 70,000 or so clones, about 91% of which occur a single time. Roughly 6% of the sample comes from the top ten.

Collaborating institutions collected whole blood in K2EDTA tubes following their own protocols. For TCRbeta analysis, collaborators shipped samples in one of three forms: frozen whole blood, isolated PBMCs, or DNA extracted from either of those sample types. The V and J ends are trimmed by 6 bases and 7 bases, leaving 10 bases between them. In the germline V gene, CDR1 corresponds to SNHLY and CDR2 to FYNNEI. The CDR3 goes from the cysteine to the phenylalanine over 13 residues. Left in the record is the CDR3 DNA by itself, 39 bases read in frame from the first base. The sample was peripheral blood. This receptor was taken from a woman in her forties or fifties with acute or convalescent COVID-19. This chain is built from TRBV2 and TRBJ1-6; the D gene identity is not certain. The CDR3 protein sequence reads: CASRGWENSPLHF. The nucleotide sequence reads as follows: TGTGCCAGCAGGGGGTGGGAGAATTCACCCCTCCACTTT.